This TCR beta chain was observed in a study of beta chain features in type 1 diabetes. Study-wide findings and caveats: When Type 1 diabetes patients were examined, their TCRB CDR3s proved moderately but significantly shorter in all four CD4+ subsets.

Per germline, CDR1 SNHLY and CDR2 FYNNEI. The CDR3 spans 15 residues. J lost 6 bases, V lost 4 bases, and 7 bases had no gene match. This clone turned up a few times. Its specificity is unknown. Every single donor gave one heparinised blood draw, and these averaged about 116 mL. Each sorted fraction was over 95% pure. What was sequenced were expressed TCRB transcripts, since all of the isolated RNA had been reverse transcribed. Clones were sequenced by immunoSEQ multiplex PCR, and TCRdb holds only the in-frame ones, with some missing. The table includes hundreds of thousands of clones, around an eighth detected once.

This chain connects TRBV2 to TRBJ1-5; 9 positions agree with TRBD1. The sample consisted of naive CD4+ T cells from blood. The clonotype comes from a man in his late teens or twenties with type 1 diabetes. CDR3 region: CASSVTGGPSQPQHF. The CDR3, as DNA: TGTGCCAGCAGTGTCACAGGGGGCCCCAGTCAGCCCCAGCATTTT. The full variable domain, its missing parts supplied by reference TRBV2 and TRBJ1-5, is EPEVTQTPSHQVTQMGQEVILRCVPISNHLYFYWYRQILGQKVEFLVSFYNNEISEKSEIFDDQFSVERPDGSNFTLKIRSTKLEDSAMYFCASSVTGGPSQPQHFGDGTRLSIL.